The 27 T cell receptor beta chains below come from one sample, sequenced in a study of T-cell reconstitution after alpha-beta-depleted transplantation in children. Unique molecular identifiers featured in how the TCRbeta library was prepared. MiXCR, applied by TCRdb to the PCR reads, yields one record per CDR3 protein. The sample includes about 640,000 distinct CDR3 sequences, approximately 16% of them seen just once. The source material was PBMCs from the stem cell graft donor, sampled from the stem cell graft. The receptors come from a human donor who donated a stem cell graft to a child with acute myeloid leukemia.

This clonotype was detected many times. V usage is TRBV6-1 and J usage is TRBJ1-2, with a possible D match to TRBD1 (5 bases). Deletions cut 6 bases from V and 4 bases from J, with 18 bases between. Germline V gene sequence: CDR1 MNHNS, CDR2 SASEGT. There are 15 residues in the CDR3. CDR3 region: CASSLSPGRTYGYTF. DNA for the CDR3: TGTGCCAGCAGCCTTAGTCCGGGACGGACCTATGGCTACACCTTC.

The V call is TRBV12-3 or TRBV12-4, the J call TRBJ2-2, with TRBD1 matching over 7 bases. V lost 4 bases, J lost 4 bases, and 3 bases stayed unmatched. The CDR3 loop spans 14 amino acids. CDR3 loop: CASSSTGFTGELFF. CDR3 in DNA: TGTGCCAGCAGTTCGACAGGGTTCACCGGGGAGCTGTTTTTT.

This clonotype was detected ten times or more. The V gene is TRBV20-1, the J gene TRBJ1-1, with 7 bases identical to TRBD1. Trimming cost V 6 bases and J 0 bases; bases outside gene matches: 7. This CDR3 has 14 amino acids. CDR1 and CDR2 (germline): DFQATT, SNEGSKA (reference sequence). This CDR3 is CSALRGPMNTEAFF. DNA of the CDR3: TGCAGTGCCCTAAGGGGGCCAATGAACACTGAAGCTTTCTTT.

In its sample, this clonotype was seen many times. The V call is TRBV7-2, the J call TRBJ1-1; D unresolved. V shed 3 bases and J shed 1 base, with 9 bases lying between them. Germline CDR1 and CDR2: SGHTA and FQGNSA. The CDR3 has 14 residues. CDR3 amino acids: CASSFRGGNTEAFF. The CDR3 DNA sequence: TGTGCCAGCAGCTTTCGGGGAGGGAACACTGAAGCTTTCTTT.

V gene TRBV20-1 combines with J gene TRBJ2-3; 11 bases map to TRBD2. The V and J ends lost 3 bases and 2 bases, in that order; junction bases with no gene match: 7. CDR1 and CDR2 (germline): DFQATT, SNEGSKA (reference sequence). The CDR3 is 16 residues long. The CDR3 coding sequence is TGCAGTGCTAGTCCTAGCGGGGGGATAATCACAGATACGCAGTATTTT. Its translation is CSASPSGGIITDTQYF.

The V gene is TRBV12-3 or TRBV12-4, the J gene TRBJ2-7; D may be TRBD1 (6 bases). The CDR3 covers 15 residues. The V end was cut by 7 bases, the J end by 8 bases, with 24 bases between. CDR3 sequence: CASNTHRDDTTKQYV. DNA of the CDR3: TGTGCCAGCAACACCCACAGGGATGATACTACGAAGCAGTACGTC.

The V call is TRBV6-5, the J call TRBJ2-3; possible D gene TRBD2, 6 bases. The CDR3 has 16 residues. Trimming removed 0 bases at V and 1 base at J, with 11 bases between. CDR1 and CDR2 from the germline V gene are MNHEY and SVGAGI. The CDR3 loop reads CASSYSEGSGTDTQYF. CDR3 nucleotide sequence: TGTGCCAGCAGTTACTCGGAGGGGTCAGGCACAGATACGCAGTATTTT.

Ten or more counts support this clonotype. The genes are TRBV6-5 and TRBJ1-1; 8 nucleotides agree with TRBD1. Per the germline V gene, CDR1 is MNHEY and CDR2 is SVGAGI. V trimming: 6 bases; J trimming: 7 bases; junction bases outside the gene matches: 7. This CDR3 has 13 amino acids. The CDR3 coding sequence is TGTGCCAGCAGGATCGGACAGGGAATTGAAGCTTTCTTT. Its protein product is CASRIGQGIEAFF.

The chain recombines TRBV6-2 or TRBV6-3 with TRBJ1-3; TRBD1 might be the D (5 bases). Deletions cut 0 bases from V and 7 bases from J, with 10 bases between. Germline CDR1 reads MNHEY; CDR2 reads SVGEGT. This CDR3 has 14 residues. This chain's CDR3 is CASSYSTGDNTIYF. CDR3 coding DNA: TGTGCCAGCAGTTACTCGACCGGGGACAACACCATATATTTT.

J is TRBJ2-2 and V is TRBV30, with 9 bases aligning to TRBD2. Trimming took 6 bases from V and 5 from J; bases not matched to a gene: 7. CDR3 length: 14 amino acids. Germline CDR1 reads GTSNPN; CDR2 reads SVGIG (reference sequence). The CDR3 loop is CACPGTSSTGELFF. The CDR3 coding sequence is TGTGCCTGCCCGGGGACTAGCAGTACCGGGGAGCTGTTTTTT.

There are many counts of this clonotype. The chain is built from TRBV20-1 and TRBJ2-3; weak D call: TRBD2 (5 bases). CDR1 and CDR2 (germline): DFQATT, SNEGSKA (reference sequence). V was pared by 0 bases and J by 0 bases, with 13 bases between. The CDR3 has 16 amino acids. The CDR3 is CSARDVRAPSTDTQYF. In DNA, the CDR3 is TGCAGTGCTAGAGATGTGCGGGCCCCTAGCACAGATACGCAGTATTTT.

In its sample, this clonotype was seen many times. The chain is built from TRBV5-1 and TRBJ2-7; D gene uncertain. Germline values: CDR1 SGHRS, CDR2 YFSETQ. This CDR3 comprises 14 residues. Trimming stripped 0 bases from V and 5 bases from J, with 12 bases between. The CDR3 loop reads CASSLVDTPDEQYF. In DNA, the CDR3 is TGCGCCAGCAGCTTGGTAGATACTCCGGACGAGCAGTACTTC.

The chain recombines TRBV5-1 with TRBJ1-4; TRBD1 is a possible D gene (5 bases). Germline lookup yields CDR1 SGHRS and CDR2 YFSETQ. The CDR3 spans 15 residues. The V end was cut by 3 bases, the J end by 0 bases, with 9 bases between. The CDR3 sequence: CASSWDRTTNEKLFF. As DNA, the CDR3 is TGCGCCAGCAGCTGGGACCGGACAACTAATGAAAAACTGTTTTTT.

The chain joins TRBV5-1 to TRBJ2-1, with D perhaps matching TRBD1 (6 bases). This CDR3 is 13 amino acids long. V was cut by 1 base and J by 12 bases, with 14 bases left in between. Per the germline V gene, CDR1 is SGHRS and CDR2 is YFSETQ. In DNA form, the CDR3 reads TGCGCCAGCAGCTTGACACAGGGTCTTTCGCAGTTCTTC. This codes for CASSLTQGLSQFF.

This clonotype was recorded many times. The chain employs TRBV5-5 and TRBJ2-1; 9 bases are a match to TRBD1. The length of the CDR3 is 16 residues. With 2 bases clipped from V and 9 bases from J, the junction kept 12 bases outside the gene matches. In germline, CDR1 is SGHKS, CDR2 YYEKEE (reference sequence). CDR3 residues: CASSFRDREGEGEQFF. The CDR3 DNA is TGTGCCAGCAGCTTCCGGGACAGGGAGGGCGAGGGTGAGCAGTTCTTC.

This clonotype came up a few times. The rearrangement uses TRBV28 and TRBJ2-5; TRBD1 matches at 8 bases. Trimming removed 6 bases from V and 4 bases from J; junction bases left unmatched: 7. The CDR3 length is 14 residues. Germline V gene data show CDR1 as MDHEN and CDR2 as SYDVKM. The CDR3 sequence is CASSRIGTGETQYF. The CDR3 nucleotides read TGTGCCAGCAGCAGAATCGGGACAGGAGAGACCCAGTACTTC.

This clonotype was recorded a few times. V is TRBV24-1 and J is TRBJ2-2; 7 bases are shared with TRBD1. The J segment lost 1 base and the V segment lost 7 bases, leaving 2 bases of the junction unmatched. This CDR3 comprises 14 residues. Germline CDR1 reads KGHDR; CDR2 reads SFDVKD. The CDR3 sequence is CATSRQGNTGELFF. The CDR3 coding sequence is TGTGCCACCAGCAGACAGGGGAACACCGGGGAGCTGTTTTTT.

About this clonotype: This CDR3 fails to terminate in the conserved phenylalanine or tryptophan, so it likely reflects a read error. The V gene is TRBV9, the J gene TRBJ1-6, with TRBD1 as a possible D gene (5 bases). Trimming removed 0 bases from V and 8 bases from J, with 21 bases in between. The CDR3 is 18 amino acids. In germline, CDR1 is SGDLS, CDR2 YYNGEE. The CDR3 reads CASSVGTLVPTGYSPLHL. In DNA, the CDR3 is TGTGCCAGCAGCGTAGGGACATTAGTTCCAACGGGGTATTCACCCCTCCACCTT.

This clonotype has only a few counts. This chain connects TRBV25-1 to TRBJ2-7, with TRBD2 as a possible D gene (5 bases). The CDR3 loop spans 15 amino acids. Germline V gives CDR1 MGHDK, CDR2 SYGVNS. V was cut by 0 bases and J by 5 bases, with 14 bases left in between. In DNA, the CDR3 is TGTGCCAGCAGTGAATACTCGGGGTTGTACCACGAGCAGTACTTC. Amino acids: CASSEYSGLYHEQYF.

This clonotype was found many times. V and J are TRBV5-6 and TRBJ1-1; D not certain. Germline V CDR1 and CDR2: SGHDT, YYEEEE. The CDR3 contains 13 residues. Trimming took 6 bases from V and 6 from J, leaving 15 bases between them. CDR3 DNA: TGTGCCAGCAATGAGGCGGTTTCTCCTGAAGCTTTCTTT. It encodes CASNEAVSPEAFF.

This clonotype was seen repeatedly, ten times or more. CDR3 amino acids: CASSLGQGTAIQYF. The CDR3 DNA is TGTGCCAGCAGTTTAGGACAGGGAACCGCCATTCAGTACTTC. V and J are TRBV6-6 and TRBJ2-4, with TRBD1 identical over 8 bases. Germline CDR1 MNHNY, CDR2 SVGAGI (reference sequence). The V and J ends lost 4 bases and 9 bases, in that order; junction bases with no gene match: 8. This CDR3 comprises 14 residues.

This clonotype was seen many times. J is TRBJ2-5 and V is TRBV12-3 or TRBV12-4, with D tentatively TRBD2 (5 bases). The CDR3 spans 15 residues. Trimming stripped 3 bases from V and 1 base from J, with 12 bases between. CDR3 loop: CASSFEGAIQETQYF. The CDR3 DNA sequence: TGTGCCAGCAGTTTTGAGGGTGCCATCCAAGAGACCCAGTACTTC.

This clonotype was recorded at least ten times. This chain joins TRBV15 and TRBJ2-7, with unresolved D. This CDR3 has 14 amino acids. CDR1 is LNHNV, CDR2 YYDKDF, per germline (reference sequence). Between the trimmed V and J ends, which lost 0 bases and 4 bases, there was a span of 10 bases. The CDR3 DNA sequence: TGTGCCACCAGCAGAGATCGGAGTAGGTACGAGCAGTACTTC. Residues: CATSRDRSRYEQYF. Variable domain in full (rest from reference TRBV15 and TRBJ2-7): DAMVIQNPRYQVTQFGKPVTLSCSQTLNHNVMYWYQQKSSQAPKLLFHYYDKDFNNEADTPDNFQSRRPNTSFCFLDIRSPGLGDTAMYLCATSRDRSRYEQYFGPGTRLTVT.

This clonotype was observed a handful of times. This sequence joins TRBV9 and TRBJ2-1; the match to TRBD2 covers 9 bases. Trimming took 2 bases from V and 6 from J; bases not matched to a gene: 6. Germline CDR1 is SGDLS and CDR2 is YYNGEE. The CDR3 runs to 15 residues. CDR3 amino acids: CASSVSGTSSNEQFF. Written as DNA, the CDR3 is TGTGCCAGCAGCGTTTCTGGGACTAGCTCCAATGAGCAGTTCTTC.

The chain combines TRBV5-1 with TRBJ1-1; 7 bases agree with TRBD1. V lost 4 bases, J lost 1 base, and 7 bases stayed unmatched. The CDR3 length is 15 residues. Germline V lookup: CDR1 SGHRS, CDR2 YFSETQ. The CDR3 DNA sequence: TGCGCCAGCAGCAACCCAGGGACAGCGAACACTGAAGCTTTCTTT. It specifies CASSNPGTANTEAFF.

The rearrangement joins TRBV6-5 to TRBJ1-5, with no clear D. The CDR3 loop spans 15 amino acids. Trimming stripped 6 bases from V and 1 base from J, with 13 bases between. Germline V CDR1 and CDR2: MNHEY, SVGAGI. The CDR3 nucleotides read TGTGCCAGCAGCCCCCGACGAGGAAGCAATCAGCCCCAGCATTTT. This translates into CASSPRRGSNQPQHF.

This clonotype was counted at least ten times. The chain carries TRBV20-1 and TRBJ1-5; D unresolved. Looked up from germline, CDR1 is DFQATT and CDR2 is SNEGSKA (reference sequence). The CDR3 is 14 residues long. V gave up 5 bases and J gave up 6 bases, with 17 bases separating them. The CDR3 DNA reads as TGCAGTGCTGACGATGCGAACCCTCTTCAGCCCCAGCATTTT. Translation gives CSADDANPLQPQHF.